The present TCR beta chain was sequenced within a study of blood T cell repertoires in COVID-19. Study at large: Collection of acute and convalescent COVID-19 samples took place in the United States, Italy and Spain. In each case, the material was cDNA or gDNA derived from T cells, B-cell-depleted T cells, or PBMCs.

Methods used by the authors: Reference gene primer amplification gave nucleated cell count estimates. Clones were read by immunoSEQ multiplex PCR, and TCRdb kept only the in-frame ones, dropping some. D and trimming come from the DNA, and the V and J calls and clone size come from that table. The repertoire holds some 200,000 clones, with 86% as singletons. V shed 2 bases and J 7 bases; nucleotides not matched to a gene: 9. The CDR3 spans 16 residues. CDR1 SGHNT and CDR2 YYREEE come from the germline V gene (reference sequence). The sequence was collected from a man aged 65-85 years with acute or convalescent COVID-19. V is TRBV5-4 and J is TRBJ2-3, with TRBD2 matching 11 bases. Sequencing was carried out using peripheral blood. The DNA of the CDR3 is TGTGCCAGCAGCTTTACCGGGACTAGCGGCCAAAATACGCAGTATTTT. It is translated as CASSFTGTSGQNTQYF.